These T cell receptor beta chains were read from a single sample in a study of cytomegalovirus exposure and HLA in healthy donors. TCRdb's copy holds only in-frame clones and misses some; the assay was immunoSEQ multiplex PCR. The sample has about 160,000 clones; over 85% are singletons. The sequencing sample was made of PBMCs. The receptor set was obtained from a man aged 18 to 35 in good health and CMV-seropositive. The CDR3 runs from the conserved cysteine through the conserved F or W. Fields, in order: J gene, clone size, V gene, D gene, CDR3 DNA, CDR3 protein. A D gene is named only where the DNA matches it firmly. Size is omitted from some rows. Given values are once, few, many or a class for expanded clones.

>TRBJ2-7|-|TRBV28|TRBD1
TGTGCCAGCAGTCCCGGGACAGGGAGGTGGGAGCAGTACTTC
CASSPGTGRWEQYF
>TRBJ2-3|-|TRBV5-1|-
TGCGCCAGCAGCTTGGCAGGGCCGAGCACAGATACGCAGTATTTT
CASSLAGPSTDTQYF
>TRBJ2-2|-|TRBV6-6|TRBD2
TGTGCCAGCAGTCCACGCGGGAGTGGGAACACCGGGGAGCTGTTTTTT
CASSPRGSGNTGELFF
>TRBJ1-3|-|TRBV5-1|-
TGCGCCAGCAGCTCAGAAGGACAGCAGAGCTCTGGAAACACCATATATTTT
CASSSEGQQSSGNTIYF
>TRBJ1-1|-|TRBV30|TRBD1
TGTGCCTGGATATTGGGCCAGGGGGGATCAACTGAAGCTTTCTTT
CAWILGQGGSTEAFF
>TRBJ1-5|-|TRBV11-2|-
TGTGCCAGCAGTCTGGACACCGGCGGCTATCAGCCCCAGCATTTT
CASSLDTGGYQPQHF
>TRBJ1-2|-|TRBV5-6|-
TGTGCCAGCAGCTTGGGACAGAGGGGGGGCTACACCTTC
CASSLGQRGGYTF
>TRBJ2-6|-|TRBV23-1|TRBD1
TGCGCCAGCAGTCGGACGACCACAGGGGGCAGTGGGGCCAACGTCCTGACTTTC
CASSRTTTGGSGANVLTF
>TRBJ2-2|-|TRBV5-1|-
TGCGCCAGCAGCATCGGGGTGAACACCGGGGAGCTGTTTTTT
CASSIGVNTGELFF
>TRBJ1-2|-|TRBV10-3|TRBD1
TGTGCCATCAGTGAGTCTCACAGGGGTTACACCTTC
CAISESHRGYTF
>TRBJ1-5|once|TRBV2|-
TGTGCCAGCAGCCAGACAGTCAGCAATCAGCCCCAGCATTTT
CASSQTVSNQPQHF
>TRBJ1-2|-|TRBV5-1|TRBD1
TGCGCCAGCAGCTTGGGGGACAGGGGTGATGGCTACACCTTC
CASSLGDRGDGYTF
>TRBJ1-3|few|TRBV6-1|-
TGTGCCAGCAGTGAGTTCGGCACCATATATTTT
CASSEFGTIYF
>TRBJ1-2|-|TRBV9|TRBD1
TGTGCCAGCAGCGTAGGACACAGGGGTAACTATGGCTACACCTTC
CASSVGHRGNYGYTF
>TRBJ2-1|-|TRBV30|TRBD2
TGTGCCTGGAGGGCTAGCGGGAGTCACAATGAGCAGTTCTTC
CAWRASGSHNEQFF